This T cell receptor beta chain was captured by sequencing in a study of cytomegalovirus exposure and HLA in healthy donors. Regarding the study as a whole: An analysis done earlier found most TCR beta V segments productive about 87% or about 30% of the time.

Germline CDR1 and CDR2: SGHTA and FQGNSA. The CDR3 is 13 residues long. V was cut by 4 bases and J by 6 bases, with 13 bases left in between. Notes on this clone: The antigen is not known.

Use of 60 Vbeta and 13 Jbeta primers characterized the PCR. In the source study's methods: A follow-up analysis tallied about 80 million unique TCR beta chains, roughly 11 million shared. Profiling relied on immunoSEQ multiplex PCR, and the TCRdb table lists in-frame clones only, not all of them. V, J and clone size derive from that table, while D and trimming were established from the DNA sequence. Altogether roughly 150,000 clones are present, 76% being singletons, with the ten largest covering about 2%. The sequence came from a woman in her thirties or forties in good health and CMV-seronegative. The gene calls are TRBV7-2 and TRBJ2-7, with D possibly TRBD1 on 5 matching bases. Sequences were obtained from PBMCs. CDR3 sequence (DNA): TGTGCCAGCAGCTCACCAGGGAAGGGCGAGCAGTACTTC. It codes for CASSSPGKGEQYF.